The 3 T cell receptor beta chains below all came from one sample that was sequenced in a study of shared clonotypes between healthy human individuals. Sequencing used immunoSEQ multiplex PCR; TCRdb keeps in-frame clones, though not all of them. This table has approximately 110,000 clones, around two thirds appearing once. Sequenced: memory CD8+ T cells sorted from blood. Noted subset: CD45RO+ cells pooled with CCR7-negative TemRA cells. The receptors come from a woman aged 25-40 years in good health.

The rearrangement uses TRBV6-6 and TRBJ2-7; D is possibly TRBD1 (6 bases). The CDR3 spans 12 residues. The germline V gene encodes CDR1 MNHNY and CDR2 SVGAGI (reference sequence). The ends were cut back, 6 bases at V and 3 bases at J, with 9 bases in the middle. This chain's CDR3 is CASRMDSYEQYF. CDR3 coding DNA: TGTGCCAGCAGAATGGACAGCTACGAGCAGTACTTC.

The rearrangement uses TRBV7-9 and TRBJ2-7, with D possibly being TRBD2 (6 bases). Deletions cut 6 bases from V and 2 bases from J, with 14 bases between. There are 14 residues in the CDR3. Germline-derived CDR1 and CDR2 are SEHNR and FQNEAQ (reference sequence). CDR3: CASRSRENPYEQYF. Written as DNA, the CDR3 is TGTGCCAGCAGATCACGGGAGAACCCCTACGAGCAGTACTTC.

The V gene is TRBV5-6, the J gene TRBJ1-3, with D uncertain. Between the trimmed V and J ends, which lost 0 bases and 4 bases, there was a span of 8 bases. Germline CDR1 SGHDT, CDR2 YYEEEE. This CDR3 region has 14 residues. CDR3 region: CASSLGSLGNTIYF. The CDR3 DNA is TGTGCCAGCAGCTTGGGGTCCCTCGGAAACACCATATATTTT.